The 5 T cell receptor beta chains below all came from one sample that was sequenced in a study of T cell responses to AZD1222 COVID-19 vaccine. Produced via immunoSEQ multiplex PCR; TCRdb's table is partial and in-frame only. The sample has 200,000 to 250,000 clones, under 95% seen once. The sequenced sample was peripheral blood, obtained on day 0 of MenACWY control vaccination. All receptors come from an adult in good health.

The chain carries TRBV5-5 and TRBJ1-5; no definite D call. This CDR3 has 15 residues. Germline values: CDR1 SGHKS, CDR2 YYEKEE (reference sequence). With 4 bases removed from V and 5 bases from J, the gap between germline ends came to 16 bases. CDR3 nucleotides: TGTGCCAGCAGCATGTCGGGCGTTCTCGATCAGCCCCAGCATTTT. This encodes CASSMSGVLDQPQHF. The whole variable domain, filled in from reference TRBV5-5 and TRBJ1-5, reads DAGVTQSPTHLIKTRGQQVTLRCSPISGHKSVSWYQQVLGQGPQFIFQYYEKEERGRGNFPDRFSARQFPNYSSELNVNALLLGDSALYLCASSMSGVLDQPQHFGDGTRLSIL.

The DNA of the CDR3 is TGTGCCAGCAGCTTATATTATGGGCCAGGAGATAGCAATCAGCCCCAGCATTTT. Translation gives CASSLYYGPGDSNQPQHF. This rearrangement joins TRBV7-9 to TRBJ1-5; D gene unclear. This CDR3 contains 18 residues. V was trimmed by 2 bases and J by 0 bases, leaving 17 bases between them. Per germline, CDR1 SEHNR and CDR2 FQNEAQ (reference sequence).

The V and J genes are TRBV28 and TRBJ2-1, with a possible D match to TRBD1 (5 bases). V gave up 2 bases and J gave up 6 bases, with 5 bases separating them. CDR1 and CDR2 from the germline V gene are MDHEN and SYDVKM. The CDR3 extends over 12 amino acids. CDR3 coding DNA: TGTGCCAGCAGTTTACAGGGCAATGAGCAGTTCTTC. Protein: CASSLQGNEQFF.

Concerning this clone itself: This CDR3 is also generated by other DNA sequences in the sample. V usage is TRBV2 and J usage is TRBJ1-1, with D perhaps TRBD1 (5 bases). Trimming pared 4 bases from V and 1 base from J, leaving 10 bases between. The CDR3 spans 14 residues. Germline CDR1 SNHLY, CDR2 FYNNEI. The CDR3 DNA follows: TGTGCCAGCAGTGTGTGGGGACCGAACACTGAAGCTTTCTTT. This translates into CASSVWGPNTEAFF.

V gene TRBV18 combines with J gene TRBJ1-4, with unresolved D. The germline V and J ends were trimmed by 3 bases and 8 bases, with 13 bases remaining between them. The CDR3 spans 14 residues. The V gene's germline CDR1 is KGHSH and CDR2 LQKENI. CDR3 residues: CASSPSIWREKLFF. The CDR3 nucleotides are TGTGCCAGCTCACCGTCAATTTGGAGGGAAAAACTGTTTTTT.